This T cell receptor beta chain originates from a study of radiotherapy plus CTLA-4 blockade in lung cancer. Sequencing used immunoSEQ multiplex PCR; TCRdb keeps in-frame clones, though not all of them. The top ten clones hold roughly 3.5% of a sample with 40,000 to 50,000 clones, 73% of them seen once. The V segment lost 2 bases and the J segment 1 base; nucleotides outside the gene matches: 3. This CDR3 is built from 15 residues. CDR1 is SGHRS and CDR2 is YFSETQ in the germline V gene. Remarks on this clone: Its antigen remains unknown.

Regarding the study as a whole: Some TCR clones had been derived from tumors. These clones expanded in peripheral blood after radiotherapy plus ipilimumab.

The genes are TRBV5-1 and TRBJ2-3; TRBD1 matches at 8 bases. The receptor was isolated from a human donor with non-small cell lung cancer who had a complete response to radiotherapy plus ipilimumab. The sample consisted of peripheral blood, taken from a patient treated with radiotherapy plus ipilimumab. The CDR3: CASSLQGDRTDTQYF. The CDR3 nucleotides read TGCGCCAGCAGCTTACAGGGGGATCGCACAGATACGCAGTATTTT.